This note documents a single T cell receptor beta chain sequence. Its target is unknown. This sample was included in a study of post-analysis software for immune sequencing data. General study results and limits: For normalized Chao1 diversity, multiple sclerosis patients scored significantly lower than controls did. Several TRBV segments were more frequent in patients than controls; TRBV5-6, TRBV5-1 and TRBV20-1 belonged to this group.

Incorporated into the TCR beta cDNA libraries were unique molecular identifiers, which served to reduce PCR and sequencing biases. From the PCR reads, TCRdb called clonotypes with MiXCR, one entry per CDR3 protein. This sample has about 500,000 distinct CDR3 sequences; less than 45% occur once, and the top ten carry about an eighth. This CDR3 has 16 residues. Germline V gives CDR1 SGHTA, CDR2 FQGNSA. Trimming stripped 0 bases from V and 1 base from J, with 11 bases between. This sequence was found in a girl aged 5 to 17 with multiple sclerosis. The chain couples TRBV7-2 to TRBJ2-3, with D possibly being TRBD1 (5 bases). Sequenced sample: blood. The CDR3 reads CASSLAPRARTDTQYF. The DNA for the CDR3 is TGTGCCAGCAGCTTAGCCCCCAGGGCTCGCACAGATACGCAGTATTTT.